This T cell receptor beta chain comes out of a study of vaccination and CD4 T cells after COVID-19. A remark on this clonotype: Its antigen is as yet unknown.

The treatment denotes: roughly 11-day PBMC culture with coronavirus spike peptide pools or control peptides (ViraFEST assay). This CDR3 is 16 amino acids long. Germline V gene data show CDR1 as KGHDR and CDR2 as SFDVKD. Trimming cost V 4 bases and J 3 bases; bases outside gene matches: 9. Sequencing of the DNA from cultured CD4+ T cells was carried out with the Oncomine TCR Beta short-read assay. TCRdb recomputed calls from the PCR reads with MiXCR, one row per CDR3 protein. The table shows about 7,300 distinct CDR3 sequences, with about 47% occurring only once. The specimen sequenced was CD4+ T cells from blood, cultured in vitro. The sequence was obtained from a human donor who had recovered from COVID-19. The chain employs TRBV24-1 and TRBJ2-5; 8 positions match TRBD2. The chain's CDR3 is CATSDPVVAGKETQYF. The CDR3 DNA is TGTGCCACCAGTGACCCCGTTGTAGCGGGAAAAGAGACCCAGTACTTC.